A single TCR beta chain is shown here with its context. As yet, its antigen is unknown. These data come from a study of shared clonotypes between healthy human individuals. It was at deep level that the assay was run. Measured with immunoSEQ multiplex PCR; TCRdb has only the in-frame clones, and not every one. The data hold about 1 million clones, with about 80% observed a single time. Study observations and caveats: The genetic and exposure-history diversity represented was limited by few donors. Some clonotypes were shared by all four sorted-subset donors, while others were not shared. The non-shared ones had lower generation probabilities than the shared ones.

V lost 6 bases to trimming and J lost 4 bases, with 12 bases between them. Germline-derived CDR1 and CDR2 are MDHEN and SYDVKM. CDR3 length: 13 amino acids. The chain carries TRBV28 and TRBJ1-2, with no clear D. The sequenced material came from memory CD4+ T cells sorted from blood. As for subset: CD45RA-negative fraction. This clonotype was sampled from a man aged 18 to 29 in good health. The CDR3 DNA follows: TGTGCCAGCAGCCTCGAGTCGGGCTATGGCTACACCTTC. This sequence encodes CASSLESGYGYTF.